These T cell receptor beta chains were read from a single sample in a study of STAT5B mutations in CD4+ large granular lymphocyte leukemia. Here immunoSEQ multiplex PCR was the method, and the copy in TCRdb shows in-frame clones only, minus some. The profile shows about 31,000 clones, 85% to 90% of them singletons. Sequencing was done on a sample of CD4+ T cells from blood buffy coats. These receptors came from a human donor in good health. Each CDR3 is given with its conserved first and last residue. D genes are given only for firm matches. Part of the rows lack a size; the others show once, few, many or a class for expanded clones.

v_call	j_call	d_call	clone_size	cdr3_aa	cdr3_nt
TRBV7-2	TRBJ2-1	NA	NA	CASSGGAGLVSNEQFF	TGTGCCAGCAGTGGTGGGGCGGGACTCGTCTCTAATGAGCAGTTCTTC
TRBV4-2	TRBJ2-1	NA	few	CASSQGPGQNEQFF	TGTGCCAGCAGCCAAGGTCCAGGGCAAAATGAGCAGTTCTTC
TRBV10-2	TRBJ1-2	NA	NA	CASSESGSSGYTF	TGCGCCAGCAGTGAGTCGGGATCCTCCGGCTACACCTTC
TRBV7-2	TRBJ2-2	TRBD2	NA	CASSFGSGRANGELFF	TGTGCCAGCAGCTTCGGTAGCGGGAGGGCCAACGGGGAGCTGTTTTTT
TRBV18	TRBJ2-7	NA	NA	CASSPPMTYEQYF	TGTGCCAGCTCACCTCCGATGACCTACGAGCAGTACTTC
TRBV18	TRBJ2-1	TRBD2	NA	CASSPVSGSHNEQFF	TGTGCCAGCTCACCAGTCAGCGGGAGCCACAATGAGCAGTTCTTC
TRBV6-6	TRBJ2-3	NA	NA	CASRGAAPADTQYF	TGTGCCAGCAGGGGGGCAGCACCCGCAGATACGCAGTATTTT
TRBV30	TRBJ2-1	NA	NA	CAWSASANEQFF	TGTGCCTGGAGTGCTTCGGCGAATGAGCAGTTCTTC
TRBV19	TRBJ2-3	NA	NA	CASSMSGTDTQYF	TGTGCCAGTAGTATGTCCGGCACAGATACGCAGTATTTT
TRBV5-1	TRBJ1-3	NA	NA	CASSLTVTGSGNTIYF	TGCGCCAGCAGCTTGACTGTGACGGGTTCTGGAAACACCATATATTTT
TRBV11-3	TRBJ1-1	NA	once	CASSLITVNTEAFF	TGTGCCAGCAGCTTAATAACTGTCAACACTGAAGCTTTCTTT
TRBV29-1	TRBJ2-3	NA	NA	CSVEEGLSTDTQYF	TGCAGCGTTGAAGAAGGACTAAGCACAGATACGCAGTATTTT
TRBV2	TRBJ2-1	TRBD2	NA	CASARLARNEQFF	TGTGCCAGCGCAAGACTAGCGAGAAATGAGCAGTTCTTC
TRBV5-4	TRBJ1-1	NA	NA	CASSQRLNTEAFF	TGTGCCAGCAGCCAACGCCTGAACACTGAAGCTTTCTTT
TRBV5-1	TRBJ1-4	TRBD1	once	CASSPDRENEKLFF	TGCGCCAGCAGCCCCGACAGGGAAAATGAAAAACTGTTTTTT
TRBV11-3	TRBJ1-1	TRBD1	NA	CASSYDRGTEAFF	TGTGCCAGCAGCTACGACAGGGGCACTGAAGCTTTCTTT
TRBV29-1	TRBJ2-7	NA	NA	CSVEVAGYEQYF	TGCAGCGTTGAAGTTGCGGGGTACGAGCAGTACTTC
TRBV28	TRBJ1-2	NA	once	CASSSGQRGYTF	TGTGCCAGCAGTTCAGGCCAACGGGGCTACACCTTC
TRBV5-1	TRBJ2-7	TRBD1	NA	CASSSAFGQGGYEQYF	TGCGCCAGCAGCTCAGCGTTTGGACAGGGGGGGTACGAGCAGTACTTC
TRBV10-1	TRBJ2-3	NA	NA	CATGTPGRDTQYF	TGCGCCACCGGGACTCCCGGTAGAGATACGCAGTATTTT
TRBV5-1	TRBJ2-5	NA	NA	CASSFVLGETQYF	TGCGCCAGCAGCTTCGTATTGGGGGAGACCCAGTACTTC
TRBV19	TRBJ2-2	NA	NA	CASITWLFNTGELFF	TGTGCCAGTATCACCTGGCTTTTCAACACCGGGGAGCTGTTTTTT
TRBV28	TRBJ1-5	NA	NA	CASSPTGANQPQHF	TGTGCCAGCAGTCCGACCGGGGCTAATCAGCCCCAGCATTTT
TRBV28	TRBJ1-1	NA	few	CASRTTSVNTEAFF	TGTGCCAGCAGGACGACATCTGTGAACACTGAAGCTTTCTTT
TRBV2	TRBJ1-1	NA	NA	CASTPVGGYVTEAFF	TGTGCCAGCACCCCGGTAGGGGGGTATGTCACTGAAGCTTTCTTT
TRBV5-1	TRBJ2-7	NA	NA	CASSLGNYEQYF	TGCGCCAGCAGCTTGGGCAACTACGAGCAGTACTTC
TRBV14	TRBJ1-3	NA	NA	CASSQERVTGNTIYF	TGTGCCAGCAGCCAAGAGCGGGTAACTGGAAACACCATATATTTT
TRBV27	TRBJ2-6	NA	NA	CASSRTSGANVLTF	TGTGCCAGCAGCCGTACCTCTGGGGCCAACGTCCTGACTTTC
TRBV11-2	TRBJ1-3	NA	NA	CASSPPGRIYF	TGTGCCAGCAGCCCGCCGGGACGCATATATTTT
TRBV7-7	TRBJ2-1	TRBD2	NA	CASSLAGSGSYNEQFF	TGTGCCAGCAGCTTAGCAGGGAGCGGGAGTTACAATGAGCAGTTCTTC
TRBV19	TRBJ2-1	NA	NA	CASSMQISPAEQFF	TGTGCCAGTAGTATGCAAATATCCCCCGCCGAGCAGTTCTTC
TRBV27	TRBJ1-4	TRBD1	once	CASSPRTGGDEKLFF	TGTGCCAGCAGTCCTAGGACAGGGGGCGATGAAAAACTGTTTTTT
TRBV25-1	TRBJ2-2	NA	NA	CASSDISTPNTGELFF	TGTGCCAGCAGTGATATATCGACACCGAACACCGGGGAGCTGTTTTTT
TRBV11-3	TRBJ2-2	NA	NA	CASSQLGNTGELFF	TGTGCCAGCAGCCAACTAGGGAACACCGGGGAGCTGTTTTTT
TRBV7-8	TRBJ2-7	NA	NA	CASSSLGGADYEQYF	TGTGCCAGCAGCTCTTTAGGGGGGGCGGACTACGAGCAGTACTTC
TRBV13	TRBJ1-3	NA	NA	CASSLPGTGNTIYF	TGTGCCAGCAGCTTACCCGGGACTGGAAACACCATATATTTT
TRBV27	TRBJ2-7	TRBD1	NA	CASSRTGVSSYEQYF	TGTGCCAGCAGCCGGACAGGAGTATCTTCCTACGAGCAGTACTTC
TRBV5-1	TRBJ2-2	NA	once	CASSPGPGELFF	TGCGCCAGCAGCCCTGGGCCCGGGGAGCTGTTTTTT
TRBV4-2	TRBJ2-1	TRBD2	NA	CASSDTNGRSYNEQFF	TGTGCCAGCAGCGACACTAACGGGAGGTCCTACAATGAGCAGTTCTTC
TRBV7-3	TRBJ2-3	NA	once	CASRRQGTDTQYF	TGTGCCAGCAGGCGTCAGGGAACAGATACGCAGTATTTT
TRBV18	TRBJ1-1	NA	once	CASSPTAGVRSTEAFF	TGTGCCAGCTCACCAACTGCGGGCGTGAGGAGCACTGAAGCTTTCTTT
TRBV10-2	TRBJ2-3	TRBD2	NA	CASRLAGEVTQYF	TGCGCCAGCAGATTAGCGGGAGAGGTTACGCAGTATTTT
TRBV4-1	TRBJ2-1	NA	NA	CASSQDMWPSYNEQFF	TGCGCCAGCAGCCAAGATATGTGGCCCTCCTACAATGAGCAGTTCTTC
TRBV6-1	TRBJ1-6	TRBD1	once	CASTLGTALEGSLHF	TGTGCCAGCACACTGGGGACAGCCCTCGAGGGTTCCCTCCACTTT
TRBV2	TRBJ2-3	NA	NA	CASSGRGGTDTQYF	TGTGCCAGCAGTGGGCGTGGGGGCACAGATACGCAGTATTTT
TRBV10-1	TRBJ2-2	TRBD2	NA	CASSERVAGNTGELFF	TGCGCCAGCAGTGAGAGAGTAGCGGGAAACACCGGGGAGCTGTTTTTT
TRBV27	TRBJ2-2	NA	few	CASSYGVNTGELFF	TGTGCCAGCAGTTACGGGGTCAACACCGGGGAGCTGTTTTTT
TRBV7-8	TRBJ2-6	TRBD2	NA	CASSLTRGSGRFVSGANVLTF	TGTGCCAGCAGCTTAACCCGAGGTAGCGGGAGGTTCGTCTCTGGGGCCAACGTCCTGACTTTC
TRBV27	TRBJ1-1	NA	NA	CASSSHQVRNTEAFF	TGTGCCAGCAGTTCCCACCAGGTACGGAACACTGAAGCTTTCTTT
TRBV7-2	TRBJ1-1	NA	NA	CASSIQGFGAFF	TGTGCCAGCAGCATACAGGGTTTTGGAGCTTTCTTT
TRBV14	TRBJ2-7	NA	NA	CASSRAGQGTYEQYF	TGTGCCAGCAGCCGGGCGGGGCAGGGTACCTACGAGCAGTACTTC
TRBV18	TRBJ2-4	NA	NA	CASSPGGGYIQYF	TGTGCCAGCTCACCAGGGGGCGGTTACATTCAGTACTTC